This is a list of T cell receptor beta chains from one sample in a study of early T cells in non-severe SARS-CoV-2 infection. TCRdb itself ran the 5' RACE reads through MiXCR, one entry per CDR3 protein. This table holds 55,000 or so distinct CDR3 sequences, around a tenth found once. The source material was whole blood. The receptor set was obtained from an adult who was a healthcare worker with PCR-confirmed SARS-CoV-2 infection or an uninfected control (not recorded which). The CDR3 runs from the conserved cysteine through the conserved F or W. The D gene is left open where the match is weak. Size tells how often a clone was seen (once, few, many) or the class of an expanded clone, and some rows leave it out.

d_call: NA
clone_size: few
cdr3_length: 13
j_call: TRBJ1-5
v_call: TRBV7-6
cdr3_aa: CASSWGGLQPQHF
cdr3_nt: TGTGCCAGCTCTTGGGGGGGCCTTCAGCCCCAGCATTTT

d_call: NA
clone_size: many
cdr3_length: 14
j_call: TRBJ1-2
v_call: TRBV5-6
cdr3_aa: CASRVEGRAAGYTF
cdr3_nt: TGTGCCAGCAGGGTGGAGGGGCGAGCGGCTGGCTACACCTTC

d_call: NA
clone_size: few
cdr3_length: 14
j_call: TRBJ2-7
v_call: TRBV28
cdr3_aa: CTSSLSADSYEQYF
cdr3_nt: TGTACCAGCAGTTTATCGGCGGATTCCTACGAGCAGTACTTC

d_call: NA
clone_size: few
cdr3_length: 15
j_call: TRBJ1-4
v_call: TRBV2
cdr3_aa: CASSMNSGIYEKLFF
cdr3_nt: TGTGCCAGCAGCATGAACTCGGGGATATACGAAAAACTGTTTTTT

d_call: TRBD1
clone_size: NA
cdr3_length: 11
j_call: TRBJ2-2
v_call: TRBV11-3
cdr3_aa: CASRGQEELFF
cdr3_nt: TGTGCCAGCAGAGGACAGGAGGAGCTGTTTTTT

d_call: TRBD2
clone_size: NA
cdr3_length: 16
j_call: TRBJ2-7
v_call: TRBV28
cdr3_aa: CASSFPASGGAYEQYF
cdr3_nt: TGTGCCAGCAGTTTCCCCGCTAGCGGGGGGGCTTACGAGCAGTACTTC

d_call: NA
clone_size: many
cdr3_length: 11
j_call: TRBJ2-2
v_call: TRBV29-1
cdr3_aa: CSVDANRELFF
cdr3_nt: TGCAGCGTTGATGCAAACCGGGAGCTGTTTTTT

d_call: TRBD2
clone_size: NA
cdr3_length: 16
j_call: TRBJ2-6
v_call: TRBV28
cdr3_aa: CAIGGLDSSGANVLTF
cdr3_nt: TGTGCCATCGGGGGGTTGGATAGCTCTGGGGCCAACGTCCTGACTTTC

d_call: NA
clone_size: NA
cdr3_length: 13
j_call: TRBJ2-3
v_call: TRBV11-3
cdr3_aa: CASSTGPTDTQYF
cdr3_nt: TGTGCCAGCAGCACCGGACCCACAGATACGCAGTATTTT

d_call: TRBD2
clone_size: many
cdr3_length: 17
j_call: TRBJ2-3
v_call: TRBV6-5
cdr3_aa: CASSLRGAGAPTDTQYF
cdr3_nt: TGTGCCAGCAGTTTGCGGGGGGCGGGGGCCCCCACAGATACGCAGTATTTT

d_call: NA
clone_size: NA
cdr3_length: 15
j_call: TRBJ1-1
v_call: TRBV6-5
cdr3_aa: CASSYSNQGDTEAFF
cdr3_nt: TGTGCCAGCAGTTACTCGAATCAAGGGGACACTGAAGCTTTCTTT

d_call: NA
clone_size: few
cdr3_length: 15
j_call: TRBJ1-6
v_call: TRBV5-1
cdr3_aa: CASSLTENYNSPLHF
cdr3_nt: TGCGCCAGCAGCTTGACGGAGAACTATAATTCACCCCTCCACTTT

d_call: NA
clone_size: NA
cdr3_length: 11
j_call: TRBJ2-3
v_call: TRBV28
cdr3_aa: CATSEGDTQYF
cdr3_nt: TGTGCCACATCGGAAGGAGATACGCAGTATTTT

d_call: NA
clone_size: few
cdr3_length: 15
j_call: TRBJ1-6
v_call: TRBV18
cdr3_aa: CASSSSGAANSPLHF
cdr3_nt: TGTGCCAGCTCATCCTCAGGGGCCGCCAATTCACCCCTCCACTTT

d_call: NA
clone_size: few
cdr3_length: 13
j_call: TRBJ2-3
v_call: TRBV29-1
cdr3_aa: CSVGQRGADTQYF
cdr3_nt: TGCAGCGTCGGACAGCGAGGTGCGGATACGCAGTATTTT

d_call: NA
clone_size: many
cdr3_length: 11
j_call: TRBJ2-3
v_call: TRBV5-1
cdr3_aa: CASSLTDTQYF
cdr3_nt: TGTGCCAGCAGTTTAACAGATACGCAGTATTTT

d_call: TRBD2
clone_size: NA
cdr3_length: 17
j_call: TRBJ2-2
v_call: TRBV18
cdr3_aa: CASSPPSGGRNTGELFF
cdr3_nt: TGTGCCAGCTCACCCCCCTCGGGGGGGAGGAACACCGGGGAGCTGTTTTTT

d_call: TRBD1
clone_size: NA
cdr3_length: 15
j_call: TRBJ1-1
v_call: TRBV18
cdr3_aa: CASSPPSRGRNQAFF
cdr3_nt: TGTGCCAGCTCACCACCGAGCAGGGGGCGCAATCAAGCTTTCTTT

d_call: TRBD2
clone_size: many
cdr3_length: 15
j_call: TRBJ2-1
v_call: TRBV7-9
cdr3_aa: CASSSAGTTYNEQFF
cdr3_nt: TGTGCCAGCAGCTCTGCCGGGACTACGTACAATGAGCAGTTCTTC

d_call: NA
clone_size: many
cdr3_length: 16
j_call: TRBJ2-1
v_call: TRBV4-1
cdr3_aa: CASSQDPAGRADEQFF
cdr3_nt: TGCGCCAGCAGCCAAGATCCCGCGGGAAGAGCGGATGAGCAGTTCTTC

d_call: TRBD2
clone_size: few
cdr3_length: 16
j_call: TRBJ2-2
v_call: TRBV10-1
cdr3_aa: CASSGGAGANTGELFF
cdr3_nt: TGCGCCAGCAGTGGAGGAGCGGGGGCGAACACCGGGGAGCTGTTTTTT

d_call: NA
clone_size: few
cdr3_length: 13
j_call: TRBJ2-7
v_call: TRBV20-1
cdr3_aa: CSAWAGSSYEQYF
cdr3_nt: TGCAGTGCCTGGGCCGGGAGTAGCTACGAGCAGTACTTC

d_call: NA
clone_size: NA
cdr3_length: 13
j_call: TRBJ1-2
v_call: TRBV5-5
cdr3_aa: CASSLTGPYGYTF
cdr3_nt: TGTGCCAGCAGCTTGACAGGGCCCTATGGCTACACCTTC

d_call: NA
clone_size: few
cdr3_length: 13
j_call: TRBJ1-4
v_call: TRBV28
cdr3_aa: CASIMAGREKLFF
cdr3_nt: TGTGCCAGCATTATGGCGGGCCGGGAAAAACTGTTTTTT

d_call: NA
clone_size: NA
cdr3_length: 13
j_call: TRBJ2-3
v_call: TRBV5-6
cdr3_aa: CASSLNNPDTQYF
cdr3_nt: TGTGCCAGCAGCTTGAACAACCCAGATACGCAGTATTTT

d_call: TRBD1
clone_size: NA
cdr3_length: 15
j_call: TRBJ1-1
v_call: TRBV11-2
cdr3_aa: CASSLRTGRGTEAFF
cdr3_nt: TGTGCCAGCAGCTTAAGGACAGGGCGAGGCACTGAAGCTTTCTTT

d_call: NA
clone_size: many
cdr3_length: 12
j_call: TRBJ2-1
v_call: TRBV27
cdr3_aa: CASSDNYNEQFF
cdr3_nt: TGTGCCAGCAGTGACAACTACAATGAGCAGTTCTTC

d_call: NA
clone_size: few
cdr3_length: 14
j_call: TRBJ2-7
v_call: TRBV6-2/TRBV6-3
cdr3_aa: CASSDHPTSYEQYF
cdr3_nt: TGTGCCAGCAGCGATCATCCAACTTCGTACGAGCAGTACTTC

d_call: NA
clone_size: many
cdr3_length: 14
j_call: TRBJ2-7
v_call: TRBV5-6
cdr3_aa: CASADSRSSYEQYF
cdr3_nt: TGTGCCTCGGCCGACTCAAGGAGCTCCTACGAGCAGTACTTC

d_call: TRBD1
clone_size: many
cdr3_length: 14
j_call: TRBJ2-1
v_call: TRBV10-2
cdr3_aa: CASTQGAGYNEQFF
cdr3_nt: TGCGCCAGCACCCAGGGGGCAGGCTACAATGAGCAGTTCTTC

d_call: NA
clone_size: few
cdr3_length: 14
j_call: TRBJ1-1
v_call: TRBV27
cdr3_aa: CASSDAGLNTEAFF
cdr3_nt: TGTGCCAGCAGTGACGCAGGATTGAACACTGAAGCTTTCTTT

d_call: TRBD2
clone_size: NA
cdr3_length: 16
j_call: TRBJ2-7
v_call: TRBV20-1
cdr3_aa: CSARFGTSGAPYEQYF
cdr3_nt: TGCAGTGCTAGATTCGGAACTAGCGGGGCCCCCTACGAGCAGTACTTC

d_call: NA
clone_size: many
cdr3_length: 14
j_call: TRBJ1-2
v_call: TRBV7-9
cdr3_aa: CASSQGSGNYGYTF
cdr3_nt: TGTGCCAGCAGCCAAGGTTCGGGCAACTATGGCTACACCTTC

d_call: NA
clone_size: NA
cdr3_length: 14
j_call: TRBJ2-3
v_call: TRBV28
cdr3_aa: CASSVGDYLPTQYF
cdr3_nt: TGTGCCAGCAGTGTGGGAGACTACCTCCCCACGCAGTATTTT

d_call: NA
clone_size: medium-sized
cdr3_length: 12
j_call: TRBJ2-3
v_call: TRBV9
cdr3_aa: CASSVVTDTQYF
cdr3_nt: TGTGCCAGCAGCGTAGTAACAGATACGCAGTATTTT

d_call: TRBD1
clone_size: few
cdr3_length: 14
j_call: TRBJ2-7
v_call: TRBV6-5
cdr3_aa: CASSYGTGGGEQYF
cdr3_nt: TGTGCCAGCAGTTACGGGACAGGGGGCGGCGAGCAGTACTTC

d_call: NA
clone_size: many
cdr3_length: 13
j_call: TRBJ2-2
v_call: TRBV29-1
cdr3_aa: CSVGQMNTGELFF
cdr3_nt: TGCAGCGTTGGACAGATGAACACCGGGGAGCTGTTTTTT

d_call: TRBD2
clone_size: NA
cdr3_length: 16
j_call: TRBJ2-5
v_call: TRBV6-1
cdr3_aa: CASSKARSGGQETQYF
cdr3_nt: TGTGCCAGCAGTAAAGCGCGTAGCGGGGGCCAAGAGACCCAGTACTTC

d_call: NA
clone_size: NA
cdr3_length: 14
j_call: TRBJ2-3
v_call: TRBV6-6
cdr3_aa: CASTPLGDTDTQYF
cdr3_nt: TGTGCCAGCACCCCCTTGGGCGACACAGATACGCAGTATTTT

d_call: NA
clone_size: many
cdr3_length: 15
j_call: TRBJ1-1
v_call: TRBV29-1
cdr3_aa: CSVGPGWGMNTEAFF
cdr3_nt: TGCAGCGTCGGCCCGGGGTGGGGGATGAACACTGAAGCTTTCTTT

d_call: NA
clone_size: NA
cdr3_length: 13
j_call: TRBJ1-1
v_call: TRBV15
cdr3_aa: CATSRGLNTEAFF
cdr3_nt: TGTGCCACCAGCAGAGGCCTGAACACTGAAGCTTTCTTT

d_call: TRBD1
clone_size: few
cdr3_length: 15
j_call: TRBJ2-1
v_call: TRBV19
cdr3_aa: CASSPGSGGLGEQFF
cdr3_nt: TGTGCCAGTAGCCCTGGGTCAGGGGGCTTGGGTGAGCAGTTCTTC

d_call: TRBD2
clone_size: few
cdr3_length: 14
j_call: TRBJ2-3
v_call: TRBV15
cdr3_aa: CATSVAGPLDTQYF
cdr3_nt: TGTGCCACCAGCGTAGCGGGGCCTTTGGATACGCAGTATTTT

d_call: NA
clone_size: many
cdr3_length: 15
j_call: TRBJ2-7
v_call: TRBV4-1
cdr3_aa: CASKIEPGPAYEQYF
cdr3_nt: TGCGCCAGCAAAATCGAGCCGGGACCGGCCTACGAGCAGTACTTC

d_call: NA
clone_size: many
cdr3_length: 15
j_call: TRBJ2-1
v_call: TRBV24-1
cdr3_aa: CATSDLQGTGNEQFF
cdr3_nt: TGTGCCACCAGTGACCTTCAGGGGACGGGCAATGAGCAGTTCTTC

d_call: TRBD1
clone_size: NA
cdr3_length: 13
j_call: TRBJ2-5
v_call: TRBV29-1
cdr3_aa: CSVARTGKETQYF
cdr3_nt: TGCAGCGTTGCCAGGACAGGCAAAGAGACCCAGTACTTC

d_call: NA
clone_size: NA
cdr3_length: 15
j_call: TRBJ2-1
v_call: TRBV5-1
cdr3_aa: CASSLGLRSYNEQFF
cdr3_nt: TGCGCCAGCAGCCTCGGCCTCCGCTCCTACAATGAGCAGTTCTTC

d_call: TRBD2
clone_size: NA
cdr3_length: 11
j_call: TRBJ2-7
v_call: TRBV20-1
cdr3_aa: CSARDYYEQYF
cdr3_nt: TGCAGTGCTCGGGACTACTACGAGCAGTACTTC

d_call: TRBD1
clone_size: few
cdr3_length: 16
j_call: TRBJ2-7
v_call: TRBV20-1
cdr3_aa: CSASPLPGQVAYEQYF
cdr3_nt: TGCAGTGCTAGTCCTCTCCCGGGACAGGTCGCCTACGAGCAGTACTTC

d_call: NA
clone_size: NA
cdr3_length: 13
j_call: TRBJ2-7
v_call: TRBV11-2
cdr3_aa: CASSSEGPYEQYF
cdr3_nt: TGTGCCAGCAGCTCAGAGGGGCCCTACGAGCAGTACTTC

d_call: NA
clone_size: many
cdr3_length: 13
j_call: TRBJ1-5
v_call: TRBV14
cdr3_aa: CASSRNTDQPQHF
cdr3_nt: TGTGCCAGCAGCCGAAACACCGATCAGCCCCAGCATTTT

d_call: NA
clone_size: many
cdr3_length: 14
j_call: TRBJ1-6
v_call: TRBV7-2
cdr3_aa: CASSRGHQNSPLHF
cdr3_nt: TGTGCCAGCAGCAGAGGACATCAGAATTCACCCCTCCACTTT

d_call: NA
clone_size: many
cdr3_length: 13
j_call: TRBJ2-5
v_call: TRBV28
cdr3_aa: CASHDWDQETQYF
cdr3_nt: TGTGCCAGTCATGACTGGGACCAAGAGACCCAGTACTTC

d_call: TRBD2
clone_size: many
cdr3_length: 13
j_call: TRBJ2-7
v_call: TRBV29-1
cdr3_aa: CSGTGTTLGEQYF
cdr3_nt: TGCAGCGGTACCGGGACTACTTTAGGAGAGCAGTACTTC

d_call: TRBD2
clone_size: NA
cdr3_length: 15
j_call: TRBJ2-1
v_call: TRBV3-1
cdr3_aa: CASSEGRVAGNRQFF
cdr3_nt: TGTGCCAGCAGCGAAGGGCGGGTAGCGGGAAATCGGCAGTTCTTC